A single T cell receptor (beta chain) is shown here with its context. The ends lost 8 bases at V and 3 bases at J; junction bases unmatched: 1. Per germline, CDR1 ENHRY and CDR2 SYGVKD. This CDR3 region has 15 residues. These data belong to a study of blood T cell repertoires in COVID-19. Authors' analysis steps: Amplification of reference gene primers provided the estimated nucleated cell counts. Using immunoSEQ multiplex PCR, the repertoire was profiled, and TCRdb retains in-frame clones only, with some absent. The DNA was the basis for D and trimming; V, J and clone size are from that table. This sample carries fewer than 60,000 clones, roughly 89% of them seen once, and the ten largest clones take 7% to 9%.

The sequence was obtained from a man at least 80 years old with active or convalescent COVID-19. The sequenced sample consisted of peripheral blood. The chain links TRBV10-3 to TRBJ2-1; 16 positions agree with TRBD2. The CDR3 region is CAIGTSGRDYNEQFF. DNA of the CDR3: TGTGCCATCGGGACTAGCGGGAGGGACTACAATGAGCAGTTCTTC.